This T cell receptor (beta chain) originates from a study of blood T cell repertoires in COVID-19. Overall study: PBMCs, B-cell-depleted T cells, or T cells provided the cDNA or gDNA that made up the material.

Using immunoSEQ multiplex PCR, the repertoire was profiled, and TCRdb retains in-frame clones only, with some absent. The sample consists of 150,000 to 200,000 clones, around 84% of them appearing once. CDR1 SGHDT and CDR2 YYEEEE come from the germline V gene. Trimming removed 3 bases from V and 2 bases from J, with 15 bases in between. The CDR3 contains 15 residues. The sequenced sample was PBMCs or T cells enriched from blood (not recorded which). The receptor was isolated from a man aged 40-49 years who had recovered from COVID-19. The chain links TRBV5-6 to TRBJ2-7; D perhaps matches TRBD2 (6 bases). Written as DNA, the CDR3 is TGTGCCAGCAGCTCCGCAGGGACTTGGACCTACGAGCAGTACTTC. This translates into CASSSAGTWTYEQYF.